The 27 T cell receptor beta chains below all came from one sample that was sequenced in a study of cytomegalovirus exposure and HLA in healthy donors (dated by TCRdb to the late 2010s). Library creation used the immunoSEQ multiplex PCR assay. For the multiplex PCR, a mixture combining 60 forward primers for TCR Vbeta segments and 13 reverse primers for TCR Jbeta segments was used. In its TCRdb copy, this immuneACCESS table keeps in-frame sequences only and misses some clones. Where compared with another copy, unresolved V genes explain less than half of these, and the others have no known cause. The sample table gives 65,000 to 85,000 clones. The top ten constitute under 2% of the sample. The sequenced sample was PBMCs. These receptors all come from a woman between 25 and 40 years old in good health and CMV-seronegative.

This rearrangement joins TRBV7-6 to TRBJ2-5; 7 nucleotides align to TRBD1. The CDR3 covers 14 residues. Germline V gene sequence: CDR1 SGHVS, CDR2 FNYEAQ. With 1 base clipped from V and 2 bases from J, the junction kept 1 base outside the gene matches. The CDR3 region is CASSLGGQQETQYF. The CDR3 nucleotides are TGTGCCAGCAGCTTAGGGGGACAGCAAGAGACCCAGTACTTC.

V usage is TRBV9 and J usage is TRBJ1-1; 9 bases align to TRBD1. In germline, CDR1 is SGDLS, CDR2 YYNGEE. There are 14 residues in the CDR3. The ends lost 7 bases at V and 3 bases at J; junction bases unmatched: 7. This CDR3 reads CASRTGEKDTEAFF. DNA for the CDR3: TGTGCCAGCCGGACAGGGGAAAAGGACACTGAAGCTTTCTTT.

The gene calls are TRBV6-1 and TRBJ2-7, with 7 bases aligning to TRBD2. This CDR3 has 12 amino acids. J was trimmed by 5 bases and V by 6 bases; bases with no gene match: 4. CDR1 is MNHNS, CDR2 SASEGT, per germline. CDR3 residues: CASRGRVHEQYF. In DNA, the CDR3 is TGTGCCAGCAGGGGGAGGGTCCACGAGCAGTACTTC.

This chain joins TRBV7-6 and TRBJ2-7; possible D gene TRBD1, 5 bases. The CDR3 is 12 amino acids. Trimming took 8 bases from V and 8 from J, leaving 16 bases between them. Germline V gene lookup returns CDR1 SGHVS and CDR2 FNYEAQ. The CDR3 region has the DNA TGTGCCAGCTCCAGGGAAGCGCATAAGCAGTACTTC. It specifies CASSREAHKQYF.

V and J are TRBV5-1 and TRBJ1-3; no clear D gene. The V end lost 2 bases, the J end lost 0 bases, and 6 bases lay between the germline ends. Germline CDR1 SGHRS, CDR2 YFSETQ. The CDR3 has 14 residues. Here the CDR3 DNA reads TGCGCCAGCAGCTTAGGACTCTCTGGAAACACCATATATTTT. Protein product: CASSLGLSGNTIYF.

V and J are TRBV7-3 and TRBJ1-1; D may be TRBD1 (5 bases). The CDR3 covers 16 residues. The V gene lost 2 bases and the J gene lost 5 bases, with 18 bases spanning the gap. In germline, CDR1 is SGHTA, CDR2 FQGTGA. CDR3 coding DNA: TGTGCCAGCAGCTTAGGGTCTCGGGGGGGATCGACTGAAGCTTTCTTT. This sequence encodes CASSLGSRGGSTEAFF.

J is TRBJ1-5 and V is TRBV5-1; D might be TRBD1 (5 bases). V was clipped by 3 bases and J by 6 bases, with 13 bases between them. Per germline, CDR1 SGHRS and CDR2 YFSETQ. CDR3 size: 14 residues. CDR3 DNA sequence: TGCGCCAGCAGCTCGTCGGGAGGGACTCAGCCCCAGCATTTT. This gives the protein CASSSSGGTQPQHF.

The rearrangement links TRBV19 to TRBJ2-7; tentative D call: TRBD1 (5 bases). The CDR3 length is 13 residues. Trimming shortened V by 3 bases and J by 4 bases, and 10 bases separated the two germline ends. Germline V gene lookup returns CDR1 LNHDA and CDR2 SQIVND (reference sequence). The CDR3 sequence: CASSIGSGYEQYF. The CDR3 DNA follows: TGTGCCAGTAGTATTGGGTCAGGGTACGAGCAGTACTTC.

The rearrangement uses TRBV14 and TRBJ1-5; D uncertain. The V end lost 4 bases, the J end lost 12 bases, and 19 bases lay between the germline ends. Per germline, CDR1 SGHDN and CDR2 FVKESK. There are 14 residues in the CDR3. CDR3 sequence: CASSPSGNLGHQHF. In DNA form, the CDR3 reads TGTGCCAGCAGCCCCTCGGGGAACCTTGGGCACCAGCATTTT.

V gene TRBV7-9 combines with J gene TRBJ2-7, with TRBD1 matching 8 bases. This CDR3 contains 14 residues. The J segment lost 3 bases and the V segment lost 5 bases, leaving 6 bases of the junction unmatched. Germline lookup yields CDR1 SEHNR and CDR2 FQNEAQ (reference sequence). The CDR3 sequence: CASSAGQGSYEQYF. The CDR3 DNA follows: TGTGCCAGCAGCGCAGGACAGGGAAGCTACGAGCAGTACTTC. Using reference TRBV7-9 and TRBJ2-7 for the parts outside the CDR3, the full variable domain is DTGVSQNPRHKITKRGQNVTFRCDPISEHNRLYWYRQTLGQGPEFLTYFQNEAQLEKSRLLSDRFSAERPKGSFSTLEIQRTEQGDSAMYLCASSAGQGSYEQYFGPGTRLTVT.

V is TRBV11-2 and J is TRBJ2-7, with 12 bases matching TRBD1. Germline values: CDR1 SGHAT, CDR2 FQNNGV. This CDR3 comprises 15 residues. The junction had 2 bases not matched to a gene; V was cut back by 1 base and J by 4 bases. CDR3 in DNA: TGTGCCAGCAGCTTAGTGGGACAGGGGGCTTACGAGCAGTACTTC. Its protein is CASSLVGQGAYEQYF. The variable domain in full, with the rest retrieved from reference TRBV11-2 and TRBJ2-7, is EAGVAQSPRYKIIEKRQSVAFWCNPISGHATLYWYQQILGQGPKLLIQFQNNGVVDDSQLPKDRFSAERLKGVDSTLKIQPAKLEDSAVYLCASSLVGQGAYEQYFGPGTRLTVT.

The chain joins TRBV2 to TRBJ1-2; 8 bases match TRBD1. The V gene's germline CDR1 is SNHLY and CDR2 FYNNEI. The trim removed 7 bases at V and 6 bases at J, leaving 7 bases unmatched. This CDR3 is 13 amino acids long. CDR3 residues: CASTLDRGNGYTF. The DNA for the CDR3 is TGTGCCAGCACCCTCGACAGGGGAAATGGCTACACCTTC. The full variable domain, its missing parts supplied by reference TRBV2 and TRBJ1-2, is EPEVTQTPSHQVTQMGQEVILRCVPISNHLYFYWYRQILGQKVEFLVSFYNNEISEKSEIFDDQFSVERPDGSNFTLKIRSTKLEDSAMYFCASTLDRGNGYTFGSGTRLTVV.

This sequence joins TRBV14 and TRBJ2-1, with a weak D call TRBD2 (5 bases). Germline V lookup: CDR1 SGHDN, CDR2 FVKESK. V gave up 0 bases and J gave up 4 bases, with 10 bases separating them. The CDR3 totals 15 residues. The CDR3 protein is CASSQEGSWYNEQFF. CDR3 DNA: TGTGCCAGCAGCCAAGAGGGGAGTTGGTACAATGAGCAGTTCTTC. Full variable domain (outside the CDR3, taken from reference TRBV14 and TRBJ2-1): EAGVTQFPSHSVIEKGQTVTLRCDPISGHDNLYWYRRVMGKEIKFLLHFVKESKQDESGMPNNRFLAERTGGTYSTLKVQPAELEDSGVYFCASSQEGSWYNEQFFGPGTRLTVL.

J is TRBJ2-3 and V is TRBV30, with 8 bases that match TRBD2. In germline, CDR1 is GTSNPN, CDR2 SVGIG (reference sequence). This CDR3 is 15 amino acids long. After removal of 2 bases from V and 2 bases from J, the junction contained 6 bases not matched to a gene. The CDR3 DNA is TGTGCCTGGAGTAACGTAGCGGGGTTCACAGATACGCAGTATTTT. As protein: CAWSNVAGFTDTQYF. Filled out from reference TRBV30 and TRBJ2-3, the complete variable domain reads SQTIHQWPATLVQPVGSPLSLECTVEGTSNPNLYWYRQAAGRGLQLLFYSVGIGQISSEVPQNLSASRPQDRQFILSSKKLLLSDSGFYLCAWSNVAGFTDTQYFGPGTRLTVL.

The chain uses TRBV6-4 and TRBJ2-1; 8 bases map to TRBD1. Germline V lookup: CDR1 MRHNA, CDR2 SNTAGT. The CDR3 length is 16 residues. J was trimmed by 5 bases and V by 2 bases; bases with no gene match: 8. As DNA, the CDR3 is TGTGCCAGCAGTGACCGGGGCAGGGGGCTTAACAATGAGCAGTTCTTC. Translating gives CASSDRGRGLNNEQFF.

V is TRBV4-1 and J is TRBJ2-7; 9 nucleotides agree with TRBD1. There are 16 residues in the CDR3. V was pared by 3 bases and J by 6 bases, with 12 bases of the junction left unmatched. The germline CDR1 and CDR2 sequences are MGHRA and YSYEKL. As DNA, the CDR3 is TGCGCCAGCAGCCAGGTACAGGGGGCGATGTACGGCGAGCAGTACTTC. Protein product: CASSQVQGAMYGEQYF.

The chain uses TRBV27 and TRBJ1-5, with 9 positions matching TRBD1. CDR1 MNHEY and CDR2 SMNVEV come from the germline V gene (reference sequence). The CDR3 runs to 17 residues. V shed 6 bases, J shed 6 bases, and the junction held 15 bases outside the gene matches. The CDR3 is CASRTWTGALGPQPQHF. The CDR3 nucleotides read TGTGCCAGCAGGACTTGGACAGGGGCCCTTGGGCCTCAGCCCCAGCATTTT.

The chain uses TRBV30 and TRBJ1-1, with TRBD1 identical over 10 bases. In germline, CDR1 is GTSNPN, CDR2 SVGIG (reference sequence). CDR3 length: 16 residues. V shed 0 bases, J shed 0 bases, and the junction held 4 bases outside the gene matches. The CDR3 here is CAWSVDRGRMNTEAFF. The CDR3 DNA sequence: TGTGCCTGGAGTGTTGACAGGGGGCGCATGAACACTGAAGCTTTCTTT.

The rearrangement joins TRBV5-5 to TRBJ2-7, with a weak D call TRBD2 (7 bases). Trimming shortened V by 3 bases and J by 2 bases, and 15 bases separated the two germline ends. The CDR3 has 15 residues. The germline gives CDR1 SGHKS, CDR2 YYEKEE (reference sequence). CDR3 coding DNA: TGTGCCAGCAGCTGGTCGGGGGGCCCAACCTACGAGCAGTACTTC. This codes for CASSWSGGPTYEQYF.

CDR3 protein: CASSPLTGIISYEQYF. CDR3 nucleotide sequence: TGTGCCAGCTCACCATTAACAGGGATAATCTCCTACGAGCAGTACTTC. V gene TRBV18 combines with J gene TRBJ2-7; TRBD1 is a possible D gene (6 bases). Germline CDR1 and CDR2: KGHSH and LQKENI. V was cut by 2 bases and J by 0 bases, with 14 bases left in between. This CDR3 has 16 residues.

The rearrangement uses TRBV5-1 and TRBJ2-5; 10 nucleotides agree with TRBD1. CDR1 SGHRS and CDR2 YFSETQ come from the germline V gene. V shed 4 bases, J shed 1 base, and the junction held 7 bases outside the gene matches. The CDR3 contains 16 residues. The CDR3 loop is CASSPGTGASQETQYF. The CDR3 DNA sequence: TGCGCCAGCAGCCCCGGGACAGGGGCCTCCCAAGAGACCCAGTACTTC.

The chain joins TRBV19 to TRBJ1-5; unclear D gene. This CDR3 has 13 residues. The germline V gene encodes CDR1 LNHDA and CDR2 SQIVND (reference sequence). V dropped 8 bases and J dropped 4 bases, with 12 bases sitting between them. The CDR3 protein is CASDRERNQPQHF. Here the CDR3 DNA reads TGTGCCAGTGACCGGGAGAGAAATCAGCCCCAGCATTTT.

V is TRBV15 and J is TRBJ2-7, with 9 bases that match TRBD1. CDR3 length: 15 residues. Losses at the gene ends were 0 bases for V and 2 bases for J; bases not matched to a gene: 2. CDR1 is LNHNV, CDR2 YYDKDF, per germline (reference sequence). This chain's CDR3 is CATSRDRQGAYEQYF. The CDR3 region has the DNA TGTGCCACCAGCAGAGACAGACAGGGGGCCTACGAGCAGTACTTC. The whole variable domain, filled in from reference TRBV15 and TRBJ2-7, reads DAMVIQNPRYQVTQFGKPVTLSCSQTLNHNVMYWYQQKSSQAPKLLFHYYDKDFNNEADTPDNFQSRRPNTSFCFLDIRSPGLGDTAMYLCATSRDRQGAYEQYFGPGTRLTVT.

The rearrangement joins TRBV7-9 to TRBJ1-1; TRBD1 is a possible D gene (6 bases). CDR1 is SEHNR, CDR2 FQNEAQ, per germline (reference sequence). V was clipped by 1 base and J by 0 bases, with 9 bases between them. The CDR3 has 15 amino acids. The CDR3 sequence: CASSLGQGLNTEAFF. As DNA, the CDR3 is TGTGCCAGCAGCTTAGGTCAGGGGTTGAACACTGAAGCTTTCTTT.

The chain is built from TRBV27 and TRBJ1-1; D gene unclear. This CDR3 is 12 amino acids long. Germline values: CDR1 MNHEY, CDR2 SMNVEV (reference sequence). Trimming cost V 8 bases and J 4 bases, with 11 bases left between them. The CDR3 protein is CASRGRSTEAFF. CDR3 nucleotide sequence: TGTGCCAGCCGAGGGCGTTCCACTGAAGCTTTCTTT.

CDR3 sequence: CASSIVVGDRSYAATNEKLFF. CDR3 nucleotides: TGTGCCAGTAGTATAGTAGTTGGGGACAGGTCCTACGCTGCAACTAATGAAAAACTGTTTTTT. This chain uses TRBV19 with TRBJ1-4; 8 bases match TRBD1. This CDR3 contains 21 residues. The germline CDR1 and CDR2 sequences are LNHDA and SQIVND (reference sequence). V gave up 1 base and J gave up 0 bases; unmatched junction bases: 16.

The gene calls are TRBV19 and TRBJ2-1; tentatively, D is TRBD1 (6 bases). Germline CDR1 reads LNHDA; CDR2 reads SQIVND (reference sequence). Trimming shortened V by 9 bases and J by 2 bases, and 17 bases separated the two germline ends. This CDR3 is 15 amino acids long. CDR3 sequence reads: CASSVGTSTYNEQFF. Here the CDR3 DNA reads TGTGCCAGCTCCGTAGGGACATCAACCTACAATGAGCAGTTCTTC.